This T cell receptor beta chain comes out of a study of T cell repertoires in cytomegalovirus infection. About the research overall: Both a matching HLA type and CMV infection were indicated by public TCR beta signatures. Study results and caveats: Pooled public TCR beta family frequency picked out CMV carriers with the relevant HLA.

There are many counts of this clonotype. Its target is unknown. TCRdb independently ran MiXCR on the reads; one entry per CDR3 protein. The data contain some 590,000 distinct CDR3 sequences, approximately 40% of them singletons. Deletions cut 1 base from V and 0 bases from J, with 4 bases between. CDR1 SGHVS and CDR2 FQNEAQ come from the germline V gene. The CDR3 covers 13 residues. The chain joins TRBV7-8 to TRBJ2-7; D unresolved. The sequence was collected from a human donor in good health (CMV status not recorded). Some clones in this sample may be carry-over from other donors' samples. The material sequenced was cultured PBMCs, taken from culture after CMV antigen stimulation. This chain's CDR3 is CASSLEVSYEQYF. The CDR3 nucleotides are TGTGCCAGCAGCTTAGAGGTCTCCTACGAGCAGTACTTC.